This T cell receptor (beta chain) derives from a study of T cell responses to AZD1222 COVID-19 vaccine. The CDR3 runs 16 residues. Germline-derived CDR1 and CDR2 are KGHSH and LQKENI. Trimming removed 6 bases from V and 0 bases from J; junction bases left unmatched: 8. Some clones are missing from TCRdb's copy, which holds only in-frame ones; the method was immunoSEQ multiplex PCR. The repertoire consists of tens of thousands of clones, with approximately 80% occurring once and the leading ten covering under 7.5%. This receptor was taken from an adult in good health. The chain recombines TRBV18 with TRBJ1-3; the match to TRBD1 covers 7 bases. Sequences were derived from peripheral blood, sampled on day 0 of AZD1222 vaccination. CDR3 nucleotide sequence: TGTGCCAGCTCCCGAATGGGACAGCCCTCTGGAAACACCATATATTTT. Translation gives CASSRMGQPSGNTIYF.